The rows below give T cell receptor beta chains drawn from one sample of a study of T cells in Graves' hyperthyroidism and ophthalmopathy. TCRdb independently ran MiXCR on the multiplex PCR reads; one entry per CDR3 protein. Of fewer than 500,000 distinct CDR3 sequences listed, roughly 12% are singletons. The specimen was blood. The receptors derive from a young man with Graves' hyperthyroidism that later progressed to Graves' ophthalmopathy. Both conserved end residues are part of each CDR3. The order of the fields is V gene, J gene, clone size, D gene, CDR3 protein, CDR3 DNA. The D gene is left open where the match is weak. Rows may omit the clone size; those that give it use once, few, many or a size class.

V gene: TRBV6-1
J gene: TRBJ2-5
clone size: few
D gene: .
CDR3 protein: CASSPGHAETQYF
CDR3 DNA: TGTGCCAGCAGTCCTGGACATGCGGAGACCCAGTACTTC

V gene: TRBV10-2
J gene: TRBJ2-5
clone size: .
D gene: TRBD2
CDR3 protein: CASSYIQGGETQYF
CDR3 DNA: TGCGCCAGCAGCTATATTCAGGGAGGGGAGACCCAGTACTTC

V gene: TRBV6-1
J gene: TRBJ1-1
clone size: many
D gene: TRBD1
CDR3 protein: CASRGQLNTEAFF
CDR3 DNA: TGTGCCAGCAGGGGACAGCTGAACACTGAAGCTTTCTTT

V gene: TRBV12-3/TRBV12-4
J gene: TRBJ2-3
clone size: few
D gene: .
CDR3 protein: CASSFGGGEYF
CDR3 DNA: TGTGCCAGCAGTTTTGGGGGTGGGGAGTATTTT

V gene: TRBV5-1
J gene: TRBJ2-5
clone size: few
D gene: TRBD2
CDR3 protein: CASSLTAGVQETQYF
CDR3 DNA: TGCGCCAGCAGCTTGACAGCGGGGGTTCAAGAGACCCAGTACTTC

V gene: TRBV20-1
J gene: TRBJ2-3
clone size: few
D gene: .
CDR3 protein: CSAQGGGIDTQYF
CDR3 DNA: TGCAGTGCTCAGGGGGGGGGGATCGATACGCAGTATTTT

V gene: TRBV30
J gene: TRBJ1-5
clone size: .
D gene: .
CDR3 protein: CAWNRDSQPQHF
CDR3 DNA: TGTGCCTGGAACCGGGACTCTCAGCCCCAGCATTTT

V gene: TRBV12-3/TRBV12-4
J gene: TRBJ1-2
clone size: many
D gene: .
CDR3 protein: CASTPTLGGYGYTF
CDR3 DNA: TGTGCCAGCACCCCGACTCTGGGAGGCTATGGCTACACCTTC

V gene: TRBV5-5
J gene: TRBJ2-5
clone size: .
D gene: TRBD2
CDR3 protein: CASSPPGEGETQYF
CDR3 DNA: TGTGCCAGCTCTCCCCCCGGGGAGGGAGAGACCCAGTACTTC

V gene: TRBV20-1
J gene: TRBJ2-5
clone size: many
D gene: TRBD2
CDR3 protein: CSAQIAGGPQETQYF
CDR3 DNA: TGCAGTGCTCAAATAGCGGGGGGGCCCCAAGAGACCCAGTACTTC

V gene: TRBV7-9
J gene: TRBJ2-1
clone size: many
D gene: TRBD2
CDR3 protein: CASSLDGSGYYNEQFF
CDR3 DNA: TGTGCCAGCAGCTTAGACGGTAGCGGGTATTACAATGAGCAGTTCTTC

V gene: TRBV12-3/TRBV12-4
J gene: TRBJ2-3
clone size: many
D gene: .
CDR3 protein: CASRRDRWRTDTQYF
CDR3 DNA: TGTGCCAGCAGGAGAGACAGGTGGCGGACAGATACGCAGTATTTT

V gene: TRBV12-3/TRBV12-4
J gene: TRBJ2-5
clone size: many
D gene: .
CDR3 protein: CASSFTDPGTQYF
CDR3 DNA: TGTGCCAGCAGTTTTACAGACCCAGGGACCCAGTACTTC

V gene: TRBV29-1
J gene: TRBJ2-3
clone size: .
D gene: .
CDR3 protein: CSNVRWGPDTQYF
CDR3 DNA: TGCAGCAACGTGAGATGGGGCCCAGATACGCAGTATTTT

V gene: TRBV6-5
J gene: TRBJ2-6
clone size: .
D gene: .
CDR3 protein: CASSYSKVSGANVLTF
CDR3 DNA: TGTGCCAGCAGTTACTCGAAGGTCTCTGGGGCCAACGTCCTGACTTTC

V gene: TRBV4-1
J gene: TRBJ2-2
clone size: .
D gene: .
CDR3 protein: CASSQPRQNTGELFF
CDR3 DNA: TGCGCCAGCAGCCAACCCCGACAGAACACCGGGGAGCTGTTTTTT

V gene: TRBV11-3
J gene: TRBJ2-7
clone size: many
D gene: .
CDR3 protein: CASSPGDIIYEQYF
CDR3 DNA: TGTGCCAGCAGCCCAGGAGACATCATCTACGAGCAGTACTTC

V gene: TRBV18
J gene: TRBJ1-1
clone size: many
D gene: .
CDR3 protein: CASSPRAEDTEAFF
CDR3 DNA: TGTGCCAGCTCACCACGGGCGGAAGACACTGAAGCTTTCTTT

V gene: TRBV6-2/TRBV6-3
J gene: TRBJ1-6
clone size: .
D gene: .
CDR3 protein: CASRKNSPLHF
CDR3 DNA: TGTGCCAGCAGGAAGAATTCACCCCTCCACTTT

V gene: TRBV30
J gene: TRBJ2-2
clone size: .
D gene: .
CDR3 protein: CAWSPTEGVNTGELFF
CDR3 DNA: TGTGCCTGGAGTCCTACAGAGGGGGTGAACACCGGGGAGCTGTTTTTT

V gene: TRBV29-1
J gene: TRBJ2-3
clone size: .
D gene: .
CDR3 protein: CSVDAESGDTQYF
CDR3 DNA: TGCAGCGTTGATGCAGAAAGTGGGGATACGCAGTATTTT

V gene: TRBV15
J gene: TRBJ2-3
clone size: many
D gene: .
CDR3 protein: CATSRDGGRTDTQYF
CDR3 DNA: TGTGCCACCAGCAGAGATGGGGGGCGCACAGATACGCAGTATTTT

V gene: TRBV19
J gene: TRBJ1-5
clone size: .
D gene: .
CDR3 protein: CASSMSGSNQPQHF
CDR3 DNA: TGTGCCAGTAGTATGTCCGGTAGCAATCAGCCCCAGCATTTT

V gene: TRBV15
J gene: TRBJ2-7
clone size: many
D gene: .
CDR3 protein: CATSRDKAKPYEQYF
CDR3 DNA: TGTGCCACCAGCAGAGATAAGGCCAAACCCTACGAGCAGTACTTC

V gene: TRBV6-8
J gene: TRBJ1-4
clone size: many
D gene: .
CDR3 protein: CASSYKWGQADEKLFF
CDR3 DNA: TGTGCCAGCAGTTACAAGTGGGGCCAAGCGGATGAAAAACTGTTTTTT

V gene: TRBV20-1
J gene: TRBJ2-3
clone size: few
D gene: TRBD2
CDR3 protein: CSARDLGSGNTDTQYF
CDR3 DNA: TGCAGTGCTAGAGATCTCGGTAGCGGGAACACGGATACGCAGTATTTT

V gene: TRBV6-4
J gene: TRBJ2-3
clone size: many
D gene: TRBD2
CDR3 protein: CASSETSGGTDTQYF
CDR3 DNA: TGTGCCAGCAGTGAAACTAGCGGGGGCACAGATACGCAGTATTTT

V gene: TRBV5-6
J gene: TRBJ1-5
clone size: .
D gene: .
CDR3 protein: CASSSGGTHIPQHF
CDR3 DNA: TGTGCCAGCAGCTCCGGCGGGACGCATATTCCCCAGCATTTT

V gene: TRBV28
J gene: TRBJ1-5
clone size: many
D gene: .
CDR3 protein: CASSPWGDQPQHF
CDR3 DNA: TGTGCCAGCAGCCCTTGGGGGGATCAGCCCCAGCATTTT

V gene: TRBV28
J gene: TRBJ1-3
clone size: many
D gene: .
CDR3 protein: CASSLVSGNTIYF
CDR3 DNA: TGTGCCAGCAGTTTAGTCTCTGGAAACACCATATATTTT

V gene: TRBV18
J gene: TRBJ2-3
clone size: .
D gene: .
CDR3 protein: CASSPQGLADTQYF
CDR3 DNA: TGTGCCAGCTCACCACAAGGGTTGGCAGATACGCAGTATTTT

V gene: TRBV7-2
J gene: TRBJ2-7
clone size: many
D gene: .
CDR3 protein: CASSPAGGDYEQYF
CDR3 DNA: TGTGCCAGCAGCCCAGCGGGCGGGGACTACGAGCAGTACTTC

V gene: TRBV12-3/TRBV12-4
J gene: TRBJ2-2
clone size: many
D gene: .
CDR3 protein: CASSQGSGELFF
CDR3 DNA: TGTGCCAGCAGCCAGGGTTCCGGGGAGCTGTTTTTT

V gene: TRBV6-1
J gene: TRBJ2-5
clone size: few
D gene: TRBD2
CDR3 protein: CASSLSGVLETQYF
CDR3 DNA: TGTGCCAGCAGCCTTAGCGGGGTCCTGGAGACCCAGTACTTC

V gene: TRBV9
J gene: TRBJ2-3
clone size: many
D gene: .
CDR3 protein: CASSLRTGTDTQYF
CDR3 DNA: TGTGCCAGCAGCCTTAGGACAGGCACAGATACGCAGTATTTT

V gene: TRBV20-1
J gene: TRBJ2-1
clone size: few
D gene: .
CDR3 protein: CSAPGLAYNEQFF
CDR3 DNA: TGCAGTGCCCCGGGACTGGCCTACAATGAGCAGTTCTTC

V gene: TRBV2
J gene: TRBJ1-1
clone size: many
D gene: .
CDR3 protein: CASSESGTEAFF
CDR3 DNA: TGTGCCAGCAGTGAATCAGGCACTGAAGCTTTCTTT

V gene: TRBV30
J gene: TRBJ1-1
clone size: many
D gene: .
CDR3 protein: CAWSVRVGNTEAFF
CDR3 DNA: TGTGCCTGGAGTGTACGGGTCGGTAACACTGAAGCTTTCTTT

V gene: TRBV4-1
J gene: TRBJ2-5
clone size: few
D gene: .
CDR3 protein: CASTSSFRESGVETQYF
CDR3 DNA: TGCGCCAGCACCAGCTCGTTCAGGGAATCTGGGGTCGAGACCCAGTACTTC

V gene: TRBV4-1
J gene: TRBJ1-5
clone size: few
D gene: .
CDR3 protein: CASSQERTGTSNQPQHF
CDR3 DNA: TGCGCCAGCAGCCAGGAACGGACTGGGACGAGCAATCAGCCCCAGCATTTT

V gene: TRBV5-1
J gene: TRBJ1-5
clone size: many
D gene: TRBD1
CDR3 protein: CASSPRDRGSQPQHF
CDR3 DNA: TGCGCCAGCAGCCCTCGGGACAGGGGGAGTCAGCCCCAGCATTTT

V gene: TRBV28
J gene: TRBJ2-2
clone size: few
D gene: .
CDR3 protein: CASRGRAVGGELFF
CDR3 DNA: TGTGCCAGCAGGGGCAGGGCCGTTGGCGGGGAGCTGTTTTTT